This T cell receptor beta chain comes out of a study of blood T cells in healthy people across ages. Note on this clonotype: Its matching antigen is unknown.

Study results and caveats: Whereas aged donors had fewer naive CD4+ cells, long-lived donors had more of them and higher diversity.

A second PCR of about 6 to 11 cycles used a sample-barcoded 5' primer and a J-beta primer mix. Per sample, CDR3-containing paired-end reads numbered at least 3 million. TCRdb redid the calling of the 5' RACE reads with MiXCR, one entry per CDR3 protein. This table holds some 1,800,000 distinct CDR3 sequences, about two fifths found once. The sample comprised blood. The sequence was collected from a human donor in good health.

For the CDR3, the DNA is TGTGCCAGCAGCACACGGACCGGGACAGGGGCCTCCTACGAGCAGTACTTC. This sequence encodes CASSTRTGTGASYEQYF. The rearrangement uses TRBV13 and TRBJ2-7; 10 positions agree with TRBD1. Germline assignment: CDR1 PRHDT and CDR2 FYEKMQ (reference sequence). Germline trimming cut 5 bases from V and 0 bases from J; bases unmatched to any gene: 10. The CDR3 length is 17 residues.